Included here is one TCR beta chain sequence, with context. Per the authors' pipeline: Reference gene primer amplification gave nucleated cell count estimates. Some clones are missing from TCRdb's copy, which holds only in-frame ones; the method was immunoSEQ multiplex PCR. V and J calls and clone size come straight from that table; D and trimming were deduced from the DNA. The table includes 450,000 or so clones, around 89% detected once. The data are from a study of blood T cell repertoires in COVID-19. Study-wide background: Specimens from acute and convalescent COVID-19 originated in the United States, Italy and Spain. Sources were T cells, B-cell-depleted T cells, or PBMCs; the material itself was cDNA or gDNA.

From germline, CDR1 is MNHEY and CDR2 SMNVEV (reference sequence). The V gene lost 2 bases and the J gene lost 0 bases, with 14 bases spanning the gap. This CDR3 comprises 17 residues. Sample: peripheral blood. This sequence originates from a woman in her thirties or forties with COVID-19, enrolled during active disease. This sequence joins TRBV27 and TRBJ2-1, with D tentatively TRBD1 (5 bases). The CDR3 reads CASSLANRMSSYNEQFF. CDR3 nucleotide sequence: TGTGCCAGCAGTTTAGCGAACAGGATGAGCTCCTACAATGAGCAGTTCTTC.